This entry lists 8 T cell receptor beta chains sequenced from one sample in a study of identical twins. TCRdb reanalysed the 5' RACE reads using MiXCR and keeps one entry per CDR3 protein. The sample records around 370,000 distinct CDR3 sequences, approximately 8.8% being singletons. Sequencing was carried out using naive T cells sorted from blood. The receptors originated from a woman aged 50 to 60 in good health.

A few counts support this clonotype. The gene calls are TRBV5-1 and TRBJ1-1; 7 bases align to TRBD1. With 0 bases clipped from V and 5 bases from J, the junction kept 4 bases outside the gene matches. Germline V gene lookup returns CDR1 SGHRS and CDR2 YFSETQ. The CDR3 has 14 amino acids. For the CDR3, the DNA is TGCGCCAGCAGCTTGGGGGGCAGGGGGACTGAAGCTTTCTTT. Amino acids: CASSLGGRGTEAFF.

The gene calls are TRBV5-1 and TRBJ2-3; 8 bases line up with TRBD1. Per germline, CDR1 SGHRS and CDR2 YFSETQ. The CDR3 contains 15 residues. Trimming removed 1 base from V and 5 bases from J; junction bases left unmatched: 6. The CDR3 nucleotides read TGCGCCAGCAGCTTGCGTTGGACAGGGCAAGATACGCAGTATTTT. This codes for CASSLRWTGQDTQYF.

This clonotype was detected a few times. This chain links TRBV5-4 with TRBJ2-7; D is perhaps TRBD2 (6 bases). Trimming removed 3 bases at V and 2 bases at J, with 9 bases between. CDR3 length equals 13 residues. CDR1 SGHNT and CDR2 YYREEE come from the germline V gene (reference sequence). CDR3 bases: TGTGCCAGCAGCTCGGGACTCCCCTACGAGCAGTACTTC. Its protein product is CASSSGLPYEQYF.

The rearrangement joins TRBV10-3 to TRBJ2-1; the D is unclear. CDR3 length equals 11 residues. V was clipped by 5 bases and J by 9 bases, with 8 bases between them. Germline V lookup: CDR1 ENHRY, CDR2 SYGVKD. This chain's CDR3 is CAISNHVEQFF. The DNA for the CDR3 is TGTGCCATCAGTAATCATGTTGAGCAGTTCTTC.

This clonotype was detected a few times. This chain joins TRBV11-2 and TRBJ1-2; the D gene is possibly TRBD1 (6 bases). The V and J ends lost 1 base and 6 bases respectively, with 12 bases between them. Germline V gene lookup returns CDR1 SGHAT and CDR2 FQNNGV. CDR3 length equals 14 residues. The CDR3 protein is CASSLVGQTHGYTF. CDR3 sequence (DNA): TGTGCCAGCAGCTTAGTAGGACAGACCCATGGCTACACCTTC.

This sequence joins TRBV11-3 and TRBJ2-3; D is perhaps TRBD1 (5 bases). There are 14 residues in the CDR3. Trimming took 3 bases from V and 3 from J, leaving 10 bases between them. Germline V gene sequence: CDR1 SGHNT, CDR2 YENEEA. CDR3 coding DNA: TGTGCCAGCAGCTTTGGCAGGGCTACAGATACGCAGTATTTT. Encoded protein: CASSFGRATDTQYF.

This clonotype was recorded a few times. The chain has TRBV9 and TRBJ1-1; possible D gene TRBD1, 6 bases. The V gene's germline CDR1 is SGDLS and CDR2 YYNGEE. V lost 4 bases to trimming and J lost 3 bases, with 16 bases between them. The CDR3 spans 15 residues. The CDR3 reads CASSRDIGRDTEAFF. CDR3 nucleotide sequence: TGTGCCAGCAGCCGGGACATCGGGCGGGACACTGAAGCTTTCTTT.

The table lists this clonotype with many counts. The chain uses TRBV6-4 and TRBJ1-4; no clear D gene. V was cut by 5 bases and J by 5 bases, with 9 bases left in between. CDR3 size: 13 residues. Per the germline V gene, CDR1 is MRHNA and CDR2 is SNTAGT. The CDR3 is CASSRVINEKLFF. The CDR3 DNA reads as TGTGCCAGCAGTAGGGTGATAAATGAAAAACTGTTTTTT.